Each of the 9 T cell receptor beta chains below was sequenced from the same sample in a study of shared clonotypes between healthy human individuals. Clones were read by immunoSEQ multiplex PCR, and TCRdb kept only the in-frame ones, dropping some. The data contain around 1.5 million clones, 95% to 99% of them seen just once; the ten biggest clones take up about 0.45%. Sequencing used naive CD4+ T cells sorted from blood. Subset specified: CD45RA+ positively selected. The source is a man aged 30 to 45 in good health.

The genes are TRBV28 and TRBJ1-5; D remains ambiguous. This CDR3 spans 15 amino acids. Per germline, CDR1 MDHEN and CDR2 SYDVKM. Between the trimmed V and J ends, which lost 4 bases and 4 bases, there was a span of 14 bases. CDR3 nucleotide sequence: TGTGCCAGCAGTTCACGACATGTCCCTAATCAGCCCCAGCATTTT. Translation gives CASSSRHVPNQPQHF. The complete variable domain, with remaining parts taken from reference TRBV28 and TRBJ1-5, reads DVKVTQSSRYLVKRTGEKVFLECVQDMDHENMFWYRQDPGLGLRLIYFSYDVKMKEKGDIPEGYSVSREKKERFSLILESASTNQTSMYLCASSSRHVPNQPQHFGDGTRLSIL.

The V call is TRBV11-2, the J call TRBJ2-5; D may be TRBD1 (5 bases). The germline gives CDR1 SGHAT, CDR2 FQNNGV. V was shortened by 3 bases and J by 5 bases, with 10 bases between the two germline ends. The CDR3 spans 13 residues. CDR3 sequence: CASSFQGLETQYF. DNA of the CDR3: TGTGCCAGCAGCTTCCAGGGTTTGGAGACCCAGTACTTC.

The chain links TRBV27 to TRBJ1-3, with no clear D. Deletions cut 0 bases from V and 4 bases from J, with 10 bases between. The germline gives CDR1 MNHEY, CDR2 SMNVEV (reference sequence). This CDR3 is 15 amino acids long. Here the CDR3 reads CASSLSPRLGNTIYF. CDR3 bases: TGTGCCAGCAGTTTATCCCCCAGGCTGGGAAACACCATATATTTT.

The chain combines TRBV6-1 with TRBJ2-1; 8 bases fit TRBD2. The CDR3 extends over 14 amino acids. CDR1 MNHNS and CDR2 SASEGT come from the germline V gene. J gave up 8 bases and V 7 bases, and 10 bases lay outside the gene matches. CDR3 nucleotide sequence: TGTGCCAGCATTATGGCGGGAGGAGGGTATGAGCAGTTCTTC. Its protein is CASIMAGGGYEQFF.

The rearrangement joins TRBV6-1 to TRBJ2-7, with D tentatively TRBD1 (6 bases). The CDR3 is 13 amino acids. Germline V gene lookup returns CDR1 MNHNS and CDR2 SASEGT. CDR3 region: CATQAGVSYEQYF. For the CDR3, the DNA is TGTGCTACTCAGGCAGGGGTCTCCTACGAGCAGTACTTC.

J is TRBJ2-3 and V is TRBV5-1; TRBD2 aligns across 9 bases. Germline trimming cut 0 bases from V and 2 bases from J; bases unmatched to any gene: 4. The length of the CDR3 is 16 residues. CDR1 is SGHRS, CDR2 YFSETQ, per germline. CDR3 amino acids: CASSLEGLAPTDTQYF. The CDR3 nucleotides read TGCGCCAGCAGCTTGGAAGGACTAGCGCCCACAGATACGCAGTATTTT. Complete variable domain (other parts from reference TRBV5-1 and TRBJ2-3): KAGVTQTPRYLIKTRGQQVTLSCSPISGHRSVSWYQQTPGQGLQFLFEYFSETQRNKGNFPGRFSGRQFSNSRSEMNVSTLELGDSALYLCASSLEGLAPTDTQYFGPGTRLTVL.

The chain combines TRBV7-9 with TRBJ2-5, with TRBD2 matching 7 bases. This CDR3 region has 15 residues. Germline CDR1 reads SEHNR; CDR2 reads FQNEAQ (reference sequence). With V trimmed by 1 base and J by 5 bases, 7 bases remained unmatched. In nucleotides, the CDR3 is TGTGCCAGCAGCTTAGGAGCCCTAGCGGCCGAGACCCAGTACTTC. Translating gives CASSLGALAAETQYF.

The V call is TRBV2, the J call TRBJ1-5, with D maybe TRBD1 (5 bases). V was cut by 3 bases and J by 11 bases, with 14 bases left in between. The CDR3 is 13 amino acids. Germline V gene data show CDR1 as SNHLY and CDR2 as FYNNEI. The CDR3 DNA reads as TGTGCCAGCAGTGAGGGGGACCATGGGGCCCAGCATTTT. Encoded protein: CASSEGDHGAQHF.

The CDR3 spells CASSKDSTYNEQFF. CDR3 coding DNA: TGTGCCAGCAGCAAAGACAGTACTTACAATGAGCAGTTCTTC. The chain uses TRBV7-6 and TRBJ2-1, with D possibly TRBD1 on 5 matching bases. The CDR3 runs to 14 residues. Deletions cut 5 bases from V and 4 bases from J, with 12 bases between. The germline V gene encodes CDR1 SGHVS and CDR2 FNYEAQ.